The source of this T cell receptor (beta chain) is a study of blood T cell repertoires in COVID-19 (dated by TCRdb to 2020 to 2021). As for the study more broadly: Samples from collaborators originated in the United States, Italy and Spain and spanned both the acute and convalescent phases of COVID-19. Samples were obtained from the ongoing ImmuneRACE study (first 160 participants) and from 1,254 subjects provided by 6 global collaborators. The repertoires were made available in a free public database intended to serve as a resource for research on the immune response to SARS-CoV-2. Sample metadata almost always included a de-identified subject ID, COVID-19 status, age in years and sex. The material from the prospective study consisted of cDNA or gDNA derived from T cells, B-cell-depleted T cells, or PBMCs. Subjects who had been exposed to COVID-19, were actively infected with it, or had recovered from it provided the deeply sampled blood TCRbeta repertoires that made up the dataset. Where HLA class I and class II types were available, the types were taken from metadata supplied by the sample provider, not from assay-based typing.

About this clone itself: The clone's antigen remains unknown. Base-call qualities are not available, and no considerably larger clone is one nucleotide away.

Relative to germline, V is 5 bases shorter and J is 0 bases shorter, with 13 bases between their ends. Including cysteine and phenylalanine, the CDR3 has 15 amino acids. The sequence is cut down to CDR3 DNA, 45 bases in frame from base 1. CDR1 and CDR2 are read off the germline V gene (reference sequence) as MNHEY and SMNVEV. The collaborating institutions used their own protocols to collect whole blood in K2EDTA tubes. Collaborator samples were shipped for TCRbeta analysis as frozen whole blood, isolated PBMCs, or DNA extracted from either sample type. The full study reports these points: How much clinical and demographic metadata was included differed by source and by participant, and the metadata was provided uncurated.

TCRbeta CDR3 regions were amplified from genomic DNA by means of the immunoSEQ Assay, a bias-controlled multiplex PCR. The authors processed their data as follows. The number of nucleated cells in each sample was estimated from the amplification of reference gene primers within the assay. Sequence reads were collapsed and filtered to measure the absolute abundance of every unique TCRbeta CDR3 rearrangement. For each sample, productive Simpson clonality was calculated as the square root of Simpson's diversity index across productive rearrangements. TCRdb mirrors the immuneACCESS table, restricted to in-frame sequences. Some clones are absent from its copies; in checked studies, under half trace to an unresolved V gene, and the reason for the others is unknown. V and J calls and clone size are as listed in that table; D and trimming were resolved from the DNA. The sample has some 150,000 clones on record, roughly 85% of them singletons. More than 1% of the sample lies in the top ten.

The clonotype comes from a middle-aged man with acute or convalescent COVID-19. The material sequenced was peripheral blood. Rearrangement joined TRBV27 to TRBJ1-1; TRBD1 could be the D gene, as 5 bases match. The nucleotides are TGTGCCAGCAGTCCCTACGGGGGGGTGAACACTGAAGCTTTCTTT. Its translation reads: CASSPYGGVNTEAFF.